Listed below are T cell receptor beta chains from one sample, sequenced in a study of beta chain features in type 1 diabetes. The data were produced by immunoSEQ multiplex PCR, yet TCRdb's version contains in-frame clones alone and is incomplete. The sample consists of hundreds of thousands of clones, roughly 16% of them appearing once. The material sequenced was naive CD4+ T cells from blood. The receptors stem from a man between 18 and 35 years old in good health. Each CDR3 is given with its conserved first and last residue. The D gene is left open where the match is weak. Rows give clone size only sometimes, using once, few, many, or a class for an expanded clone.

>TRBD1|.|TRBV28|TRBJ2-7
CAALRTGAYEQYF
TGTGCCGCCTTAAGGACAGGCGCCTACGAGCAGTACTTC
>.|few|TRBV9|TRBJ1-3
CASSASLLENTIYF
TGTGCCAGCAGCGCATCCCTATTGGAAAACACCATATATTTT
>.|few|TRBV5-1|TRBJ2-7
CASSFSISSYEQYF
TGCGCCAGCAGCTTTTCGATTAGCTCCTACGAGCAGTACTTC
>.|few|TRBV11-1|TRBJ2-3
CASSPGTDTQYF
TGTGCCAGCAGCCCCGGCACAGATACGCAGTATTTT
>.|.|TRBV28|TRBJ2-7
CASSPSDGTLPYEQYF
TGTGCCAGCAGTCCATCGGACGGAACTCTTCCCTACGAGCAGTACTTC
>.|.|TRBV5-1|TRBJ1-5
CASSLDQGYPQHF
TGCGCCAGCAGCTTGGATCAAGGGTATCCCCAGCATTTT
>TRBD1|few|TRBV9|TRBJ2-7
CASSPQAGGLSEQYF
TGTGCCAGCAGCCCCCAAGCAGGGGGCTTGTCCGAGCAGTACTTC
>.|few|TRBV2|TRBJ2-1
CASSEEGSSYNEQFF
TGTGCCAGCAGTGAAGAGGGGAGCTCCTACAATGAGCAGTTCTTC
>.|.|TRBV7-2|TRBJ1-5
CASSLVGNQPQHF
TGTGCCAGCAGCTTAGTTGGTAATCAGCCCCAGCATTTT
>TRBD1|.|TRBV2|TRBJ1-6
CASSDRTGLGPLHF
TGTGCCAGCAGCGATCGGACAGGTTTGGGACCCCTCCACTTT
>.|few|TRBV4-3|TRBJ1-3
CASSQDSGWGNTIYF
TGCGCCAGCAGCCAAGATTCGGGGTGGGGAAACACCATATATTTT
>.|few|TRBV27|TRBJ2-7
CASSRQYSSYEQYF
TGTGCCAGCAGTCGACAGTATAGCTCCTACGAGCAGTACTTC
>TRBD2|.|TRBV18|TRBJ2-3
CASSPRLAGGSTDTQYF
TGTGCCAGCTCACCACGATTAGCGGGGGGTAGCACAGATACGCAGTATTTT
>.|.|TRBV5-4|TRBJ1-2
CASSGTTSHYGYTF
TGTGCCAGCAGCGGGACGACATCTCACTATGGCTACACCTTC
>.|.|TRBV15|TRBJ1-2
CATSTPGSYGYTF
TGTGCCACCAGCACCCCCGGGTCCTATGGCTACACCTTC
>.|few|TRBV15|TRBJ1-5
CATSKGRNQPQHF
TGTGCCACCAGCAAGGGCCGCAATCAGCCCCAGCATTTT
>TRBD2|.|TRBV18|TRBJ2-1
CASSRTSGNEQFF
TGTGCCAGCTCCCGGACTAGCGGCAATGAGCAGTTCTTC
>.|few|TRBV6-5|TRBJ1-5
CASSGTFQSRPQHF
TGTGCCAGCAGTGGGACATTCCAATCAAGGCCCCAGCATTTT
>.|.|TRBV10-3|TRBJ2-1
CAISRGFLDNEQFF
TGTGCCATCAGTAGGGGGTTCCTTGACAATGAGCAGTTCTTC
>.|few|TRBV5-1|TRBJ2-1
CASSLGGPNNAEQFF
TGCGCCAGCAGCTTGGGAGGGCCCAACAATGCGGAGCAGTTCTTC
>.|few|TRBV7-2|TRBJ2-5
CASRFRTWGVETQYF
TGTGCCAGCAGATTCAGGACGTGGGGAGTAGAGACCCAGTACTTC
>TRBD1|.|TRBV7-9|TRBJ2-7
CASSLTGGIYEQYF
TGTGCCAGCAGCTTGACAGGGGGAATCTACGAGCAGTACTTC
>.|.|TRBV30|TRBJ1-1
CAWSVRGTEAFF
TGTGCCTGGAGTGTAAGGGGGACTGAAGCTTTCTTT
>.|few|TRBV4-3|TRBJ2-2
CASSQGRGSSYTGELFF
TGCGCCAGCAGCCAAGGAAGGGGGTCCAGCTACACCGGGGAGCTGTTTTTT
>TRBD1|.|TRBV7-2|TRBJ2-7
CASSLGDSPYEQYF
TGTGCCAGCAGCTTAGGGGACAGCCCCTACGAGCAGTACTTC
>.|.|TRBV30|TRBJ1-4
CAWSPGYEKLFF
TGTGCCTGGAGCCCCGGGTACGAAAAACTGTTTTTT
>.|few|TRBV18|TRBJ1-6
CASSFQRPVYNSPLHF
TGTGCCAGCTCATTTCAGAGACCAGTATATAATTCACCCCTCCACTTT
>.|few|TRBV5-4|TRBJ1-1
CASSHIQFNTEAFF
TGTGCCAGCAGCCACATTCAATTTAACACTGAAGCTTTCTTT
>.|few|TRBV7-2|TRBJ1-1
CASSPNRQGTEAFF
TGTGCCAGCAGCCCGAACAGGCAGGGCACTGAAGCTTTCTTT
>.|few|TRBV19|TRBJ1-1
CASSTRFTEAFF
TGTGCCAGTAGTACCCGTTTCACTGAAGCTTTCTTT
>.|.|TRBV7-9|TRBJ2-1
CASSSFGGPSDNEQFF
TGTGCCAGCAGCTCATTTGGGGGACCTAGTGACAATGAGCAGTTCTTC
>.|few|TRBV25-1|TRBJ2-1
CASSELAERNEQFF
TGTGCCAGCAGTGAATTGGCCGAGAGGAATGAGCAGTTCTTC
>TRBD2|.|TRBV28|TRBJ2-3
CASSLRGGTDTQYF
TGTGCCAGCAGTTTGCGGGGGGGCACAGATACGCAGTATTTT
>.|few|TRBV4-3|TRBJ1-2
CASSQDGYNYGYTF
TGCGCCAGCAGCCAAGACGGGTATAACTATGGCTACACCTTC
>.|.|TRBV9|TRBJ1-3
CASSVGSATGNTIYF
TGTGCCAGCAGCGTAGGATCCGCGACTGGAAACACCATATATTTT
>.|few|TRBV21-1|TRBJ2-2
CASSWGTSHDTGELFF
TGTGCCAGCAGCTGGGGGACTAGTCACGATACCGGGGAGCTGTTTTTT
>.|.|TRBV9|TRBJ2-1
CASSGTGYNEQFF
TGTGCCAGCAGCGGGACTGGATACAATGAGCAGTTCTTC
>.|few|TRBV7-3|TRBJ1-2
CASSFPGLHGYTF
TGTGCCAGCAGCTTTCCAGGGCTGCATGGCTACACCTTC
>TRBD2|once|TRBV7-2|TRBJ2-7
CASSLAGLAGEQYF
TGTGCCAGCAGCTTAGCGGGGCTAGCGGGCGAGCAGTACTTC
>.|.|TRBV6-6|TRBJ1-1
CASSYSQGGAFF
TGTGCCAGCAGTTACTCCCAGGGTGGGGCTTTCTTT
>.|.|TRBV10-3|TRBJ1-4
CAIRDPDGEKLFF
TGTGCCATCAGGGACCCCGATGGGGAAAAACTGTTTTTT
>TRBD2|few|TRBV11-3|TRBJ2-7
CASSLTGGSYEQYF
TGTGCCAGCAGCTTAACTGGCGGGAGCTACGAGCAGTACTTC
>.|.|TRBV4-2|TRBJ1-4
CASSQLAGTENEKLFF
TGTGCCAGCAGCCAACTCGCCGGGACGGAAAATGAAAAACTGTTTTTT
>.|few|TRBV7-3|TRBJ2-5
CASSSNPGVYQETQYF
TGTGCCAGCAGCTCCAATCCGGGGGTGTACCAAGAGACCCAGTACTTC
>.|few|TRBV6-5|TRBJ1-1
CASSYSSRSHTEAFF
TGTGCCAGCAGTTACTCTTCCAGATCTCACACTGAAGCTTTCTTT
>.|few|TRBV4-1|TRBJ1-6
CASSHERQGLRSYNSPLHF
TGCGCCAGCAGCCACGAGAGGCAGGGGCTCAGGTCCTATAATTCACCCCTCCACTTT
>.|.|TRBV6-1|TRBJ2-7
CASSAAYEQYF
TGTGCCAGCAGTGCAGCCTACGAGCAGTACTTC
>.|.|TRBV7-2|TRBJ1-1
CASKNPGPNWAEAFF
TGTGCCAGCAAGAATCCGGGCCCCAATTGGGCTGAAGCTTTCTTT
>.|few|TRBV7-9|TRBJ2-4
CASSFPTGNGGNIQYF
TGTGCCAGCAGCTTCCCCACAGGGAACGGGGGAAACATTCAGTACTTC
>TRBD1|.|TRBV7-2|TRBJ2-7
CASSLRRQGAAVQYF
TGTGCCAGCAGCTTAAGGCGGCAGGGGGCAGCCGTGCAGTACTTC
>TRBD2|few|TRBV15|TRBJ2-1
CATSRDKGLGGKGSSYNEQFF
TGTGCCACCAGCAGAGATAAGGGACTAGGGGGGAAGGGGAGCTCCTACAATGAGCAGTTCTTC
>TRBD1|few|TRBV29-1|TRBJ1-1
CSVEPTGGGTEAFF
TGCAGCGTCGAGCCGACAGGGGGTGGTACTGAAGCTTTCTTT
>.|few|TRBV18|TRBJ2-4
CASSPERRTVAKNIQYF
TGTGCCAGCTCACCAGAAAGGCGGACGGTAGCCAAAAACATTCAGTACTTC
>.|.|TRBV12-5|TRBJ2-3
CASGSPPYF
TGTGCTAGTGGCTCCCCCCCGTATTTT
>.|.|TRBV6-5|TRBJ1-1
CASSYSNRATEAFF
TGTGCCAGCAGTTACTCGAACAGGGCCACTGAAGCTTTCTTT